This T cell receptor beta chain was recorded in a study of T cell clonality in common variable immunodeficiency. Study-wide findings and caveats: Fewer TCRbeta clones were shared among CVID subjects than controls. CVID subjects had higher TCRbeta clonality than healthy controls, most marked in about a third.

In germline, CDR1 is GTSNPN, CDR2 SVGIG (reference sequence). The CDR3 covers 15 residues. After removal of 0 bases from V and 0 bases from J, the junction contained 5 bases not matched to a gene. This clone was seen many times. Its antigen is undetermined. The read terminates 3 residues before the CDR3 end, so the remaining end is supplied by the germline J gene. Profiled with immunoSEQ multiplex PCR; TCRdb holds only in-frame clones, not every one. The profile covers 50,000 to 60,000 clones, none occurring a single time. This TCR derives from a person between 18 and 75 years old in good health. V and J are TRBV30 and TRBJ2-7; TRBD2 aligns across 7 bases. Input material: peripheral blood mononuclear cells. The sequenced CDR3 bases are TGTGCCTGGAGTGTAGGTACGGGGGGCTCCTACGAG. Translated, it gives CAWSVGTGGSYE. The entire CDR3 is CAWSVGTGGSYEQYF.